This passage covers 32 T cell receptor beta chains from one sample sequenced in a study of blood T cell repertoires in COVID-19 (TCRdb year 2020). The library came from the immunoSEQ multiplex PCR assay. Drawn from immuneACCESS, this table holds only the in-frame rearrangements with V and J called that TCRdb kept. Clones are partly lost; checked studies trace under half to an unresolved V gene and leave the rest unexplained. This sample lists approximately 210,000 clones; around 90% were detected once. The ten most abundant clones make up about 15% of the sample. The source material was PBMCs or T cells enriched from blood (not recorded which). The receptors shown here come from a woman aged 50 to 60 with acute COVID-19.

This rearrangement joins TRBV25-1 to TRBJ2-1; 8 positions match TRBD1. V shed 4 bases, J shed 4 bases, and the junction held 9 bases outside the gene matches. The CDR3 runs 16 residues. Looked up from germline, CDR1 is MGHDK and CDR2 is SYGVNS. Written as DNA, the CDR3 is TGTGCCAGCAGTGGATGGACAGGGTGGGGGTACAATGAGCAGTTCTTC. It specifies CASSGWTGWGYNEQFF. Complete variable domain (other parts from reference TRBV25-1 and TRBJ2-1): EADIYQTPRYLVIGTGKKITLECSQTMGHDKMYWYQQDPGMELHLIHYSYGVNSTEKGDLSSESTVSRIRTEHFPLTLESARPSHTSQYLCASSGWTGWGYNEQFFGPGTRLTVL.

The rearrangement uses TRBV3-1 (or the pseudogene TRBV3-2) and TRBJ2-7; TRBD2 aligns across 7 bases. The CDR3 consists of 12 residues. CDR1 LGHDT and CDR2 YNNKEL come from the germline V gene (reference sequence). V lost 2 bases, J lost 7 bases, and 2 bases stayed unmatched. CDR3 region: CASSQWGGEQYF. The CDR3 DNA sequence: TGTGCCAGCAGCCAATGGGGGGGAGAGCAGTACTTC.

V is TRBV9 and J is TRBJ1-1; tentative D call: TRBD1 (6 bases). This CDR3 comprises 14 residues. Trimming took 7 bases from V and 6 from J, leaving 19 bases between them. The germline V gene encodes CDR1 SGDLS and CDR2 YYNGEE. CDR3: CASGSTGALAEAFF. CDR3 nucleotides: TGTGCCAGCGGCTCGACAGGCGCTTTGGCTGAAGCTTTCTTT.

The chain combines TRBV10-3 with TRBJ2-7; 10 bases are shared with TRBD1. This CDR3 is built from 16 residues. The ends lost 2 bases at V and 4 bases at J; junction bases unmatched: 8. Per germline, CDR1 ENHRY and CDR2 SYGVKD. In DNA, the CDR3 is TGTGCCATCAGTGAGCCCCAGCCGGGACAGGGGTACGAGCAGTACTTC. Its protein product is CAISEPQPGQGYEQYF.

The rearrangement joins TRBV7-8 to TRBJ1-1; TRBD1 matches at 7 bases. The CDR3 sequence is 16 residues long. V shed 2 bases, J shed 1 base, and the junction held 7 bases outside the gene matches. Per germline, CDR1 SGHVS and CDR2 FQNEAQ. The CDR3 DNA sequence: TGTGCCAGCAGCTTAAGAGAGGCAGGGGGGAACACTGAAGCTTTCTTT. The encoded protein is CASSLREAGGNTEAFF.

V usage is TRBV10-3 and J usage is TRBJ1-2; 8 nucleotides agree with TRBD1. The CDR3 loop spans 14 amino acids. Unmatched junction bases numbered 8, after V lost 7 bases and J lost 4 bases. The germline V gene has CDR1 ENHRY and CDR2 SYGVKD. The CDR3 bases are TGTGCCATCACCCTGGGACAGGATAGCTATGGCTACACCTTC. Protein product: CAITLGQDSYGYTF.

The rearrangement links TRBV11-3 to TRBJ1-1, with D unresolved. Germline CDR1 SGHNT, CDR2 YENEEA. This CDR3 has 9 residues. With 4 bases removed from V and 10 bases from J, the gap between germline ends came to 4 bases. This CDR3 is CASSSLAFF. CDR3 bases: TGTGCCAGCAGCTCATTAGCTTTCTTT.

This chain connects TRBV5-1 to TRBJ2-3; 8 nucleotides align to TRBD2. Losses at the gene ends were 7 bases for V and 6 bases for J; bases not matched to a gene: 22. The CDR3 spans 18 residues. Per the germline V gene, CDR1 is SGHRS and CDR2 is YFSETQ. Here the CDR3 DNA reads TGCGCCAGCGCCATAAGCGGGAGAGGGGGGCTTGCTCGGGATACGCAGTATTTT. As protein: CASAISGRGGLARDTQYF.

This chain joins TRBV28 and TRBJ1-5, with 9 bases lining up with TRBD1. Germline V CDR1 and CDR2: MDHEN, SYDVKM. Trimming removed 5 bases from V and 6 bases from J; junction bases left unmatched: 11. The CDR3 is 16 residues long. Written as DNA, the CDR3 is TGTGCCAGCAGTCGGCCGACGGGACAGGGATCTCAGCCCCAGCATTTT. Translating it yields CASSRPTGQGSQPQHF.

The chain has TRBV5-1 and TRBJ2-3, with 8 bases that match TRBD2. This CDR3 region has 16 residues. V dropped 5 bases and J dropped 5; count of bases not matched to a gene: 13. CDR1 and CDR2 from the germline V gene are SGHRS and YFSETQ. The CDR3 bases are TGCGCCAGCAGTCCCCCCTTGGGGCTAGCGGGAGATACGCAGTATTTT. Amino acids: CASSPPLGLAGDTQYF.

The V call is TRBV27, the J call TRBJ1-2; D perhaps matches TRBD1 (5 bases). V shed 3 bases and J shed 6 bases, with 11 bases lying between them. CDR3 size: 13 residues. The germline gives CDR1 MNHEY, CDR2 SMNVEV (reference sequence). The CDR3 loop is CASSLFGGDGYTF. The CDR3 DNA is TGTGCCAGCAGTTTGTTCGGGGGGGATGGCTACACCTTC.

The genes are TRBV11-2 and TRBJ2-1; TRBD2 matches at 9 bases. The length of the CDR3 is 15 residues. Germline V CDR1 and CDR2: SGHAT, FQNNGV. Trimming removed 5 bases from V and 7 bases from J; junction bases left unmatched: 9. CDR3 sequence (DNA): TGTGCCAGCAGCGTCCTAGCGGGGTTTGGGAATGAGCAGTTCTTC. This sequence encodes CASSVLAGFGNEQFF.

Notes on this clone: Other DNA sequences within the sample encode an identical CDR3. The CDR3 loop is CARQGSTEAFF. DNA of the CDR3: TGTGCCAGGCAGGGGAGCACTGAAGCTTTCTTT. The chain uses TRBV2 and TRBJ1-1, with D possibly being TRBD1 (6 bases). Trimming took off 9 bases at V and 4 bases at J, with 9 bases between the two ends. This CDR3 region has 11 residues. Germline V gene lookup returns CDR1 SNHLY and CDR2 FYNNEI.

The chain's CDR3 is CASSSRGGANTGELFF. In DNA, the CDR3 is TGCGCCAGCAGCTCACGAGGGGGGGCGAACACCGGGGAGCTGTTTTTT. The genes are TRBV5-1 and TRBJ2-2, with TRBD2 as a possible D gene (7 bases). CDR3 length: 16 amino acids. The germline V gene encodes CDR1 SGHRS and CDR2 YFSETQ. Trimming removed 3 bases at V and 0 bases at J, with 12 bases between.

The CDR3 bases are TGTGCCAGCAGTCGACAGCCACGGAGTGAAAAACTGTTTTTT. Encoded protein: CASSRQPRSEKLFF. This chain joins TRBV6-5 and TRBJ1-4, with a weak D call TRBD1 (5 bases). Germline CDR1 is MNHEY and CDR2 is SVGAGI. This CDR3 is 14 amino acids long. Trimming cost V 5 bases and J 7 bases, with 14 bases left between them.

The chain is built from TRBV10-3 and TRBJ1-4, with D perhaps TRBD1 (5 bases). Trimming cost V 8 bases and J 7 bases, with 14 bases left between them. The CDR3 has 13 residues. Per the germline V gene, CDR1 is ENHRY and CDR2 is SYGVKD. The CDR3 region has the DNA TGTGCCATCGGAGGGCAGGGCGGTGAAAAACTGTTTTTT. It specifies CAIGGQGGEKLFF.

The chain has TRBV6-2 or TRBV6-3 and TRBJ2-7; 8 bases are shared with TRBD1. The CDR3 extends over 15 amino acids. Unmatched junction bases numbered 4, after V lost 0 bases and J lost 3 bases. Germline CDR1 is MNHEY and CDR2 is SVGEGT. The chain's CDR3 is CASSYSAGGSYEQYF. CDR3 in DNA: TGTGCCAGCAGTTACTCGGCAGGGGGCAGCTACGAGCAGTACTTC.

The J gene is TRBJ2-5, the V gene TRBV14, with D possibly matching TRBD2 (6 bases). The V gene lost 1 base and the J gene lost 4 bases, with 16 bases spanning the gap. This CDR3 comprises 16 residues. Germline V gives CDR1 SGHDN, CDR2 FVKESK. The CDR3, as DNA: TGTGCCAGCAGCCAAGGGGCGGGACCAGCACTAGAGACCCAGTACTTC. Its translation: CASSQGAGPALETQYF. Variable domain in full (rest from reference TRBV14 and TRBJ2-5): EAGVTQFPSHSVIEKGQTVTLRCDPISGHDNLYWYRRVMGKEIKFLLHFVKESKQDESGMPNNRFLAERTGGTYSTLKVQPAELEDSGVYFCASSQGAGPALETQYFGPGTRLLVL.

The chain is built from TRBV9 and TRBJ1-2; 9 positions match TRBD1. This CDR3 has 14 amino acids. The V segment lost 4 bases and the J segment 4 bases; nucleotides outside the gene matches: 5. Germline V gene lookup returns CDR1 SGDLS and CDR2 YYNGEE. CDR3 coding DNA: TGTGCCAGCAGCAAAAGGACAGGGGCCTATGGCTACACCTTC. Amino acids: CASSKRTGAYGYTF.

The genes are TRBV24-1 and TRBJ2-5; TRBD1 matches at 10 bases. CDR3 length: 17 amino acids. Germline lookup yields CDR1 KGHDR and CDR2 SFDVKD. V dropped 6 bases and J dropped 1; count of bases not matched to a gene: 10. The CDR3 loop reads CATSRGQGFPGQETQYF. As DNA, the CDR3 is TGTGCCACCAGTCGGGGACAGGGGTTCCCGGGCCAAGAGACCCAGTACTTC.

This chain uses TRBV5-8 with TRBJ1-3; D call uncertain. V was shortened by 0 bases and J by 2 bases, with 12 bases between the two germline ends. CDR3 length equals 16 residues. Germline CDR1 SGHTS, CDR2 YDEGEE. The CDR3 protein is CASSLGRMSPGNTIYF. CDR3 coding DNA: TGTGCCAGCAGCTTGGGCCGCATGAGTCCTGGAAACACCATATATTTT.

CDR3 nucleotide sequence: TGCGCCAGCAGCTTGAGGACAGATCCTTCACCCCTCCACTTT. Its protein is CASSLRTDPSPLHF. The chain combines TRBV5-1 with TRBJ1-6; D is possibly TRBD1 (6 bases). Germline V gene data show CDR1 as SGHRS and CDR2 as YFSETQ. The CDR3 extends over 14 amino acids. The V end was cut by 1 base, the J end by 9 bases, with 11 bases between.

V is TRBV25-1 and J is TRBJ1-2; possible D gene TRBD1, 5 bases. Trimming shortened V by 5 bases and J by 4 bases, and 17 bases separated the two germline ends. The germline gives CDR1 MGHDK, CDR2 SYGVNS. CDR3 length: 15 amino acids. In DNA form, the CDR3 reads TGTGCCAGCAGTACCTGGGGGGACCACTCCTATGGCTACACCTTC. It specifies CASSTWGDHSYGYTF.

V gene TRBV7-3 combines with J gene TRBJ2-7; TRBD1 matches at 10 bases. Germline V gene sequence: CDR1 SGHTA, CDR2 FQGTGA. V was pared by 5 bases and J by 5 bases, with 9 bases of the junction left unmatched. This CDR3 has 15 residues. The CDR3 DNA reads as TGTGCCAGCAGCCGACAGGGGGCGCGGGTAGACGAGCAGTACTTC. Translated: CASSRQGARVDEQYF.

This clone was counted between two and nine times. This chain uses TRBV7-8 with TRBJ2-7; weak D call: TRBD1 (5 bases). The V gene's germline CDR1 is SGHVS and CDR2 FQNEAQ. The V end lost 5 bases, the J end lost 2 bases, and 10 bases lay between the germline ends. CDR3 length: 13 residues. The CDR3 sequence is CASSRQGTYEQYF. In DNA, the CDR3 is TGTGCCAGCAGCCGGCAGGGTACCTACGAGCAGTACTTC.

The chain carries TRBV28 and TRBJ2-1; D remains ambiguous. This CDR3 has 15 residues. The ends were cut back, 5 bases at V and 2 bases at J, with 13 bases in the middle. Germline lookup yields CDR1 MDHEN and CDR2 SYDVKM. The CDR3, as DNA: TGTGCCAGCAGTCTGCGAAGCCCCACCTACAATGAGCAGTTCTTC. This codes for CASSLRSPTYNEQFF.

V gene TRBV3-1 (or the pseudogene TRBV3-2) combines with J gene TRBJ2-2; 7 bases agree with TRBD2. The V gene's germline CDR1 is LGHDT and CDR2 YNNKEL (reference sequence). This CDR3 is built from 14 residues. J was trimmed by 7 bases and V by 4 bases; bases with no gene match: 6. CDR3 loop: CASSLREQDGELFF. The CDR3, as DNA: TGTGCCAGCAGCCTGCGGGAGCAGGACGGGGAGCTGTTTTTT.

The chain links TRBV24-1 to TRBJ2-7, with 7 positions matching TRBD1. This CDR3 region has 15 residues. J lost 6 bases, V lost 4 bases, and 11 bases had no gene match. Germline values: CDR1 KGHDR, CDR2 SFDVKD. The CDR3 DNA follows: TGTGCCACCAGTGACGAGGGGGCTGGCTTTTCCGAGCAGTACTTC. Translating gives CATSDEGAGFSEQYF.

The rearrangement links TRBV5-1 to TRBJ1-2, with D possibly being TRBD1 (5 bases). In germline, CDR1 is SGHRS, CDR2 YFSETQ. This CDR3 region has 14 residues. V shed 2 bases and J shed 5 bases, with 13 bases lying between them. This chain's CDR3 is CASSFFQGVYGYTF. In DNA form, the CDR3 reads TGCGCCAGCAGCTTTTTCCAGGGCGTTTATGGCTACACCTTC.

J is TRBJ2-1 and V is TRBV6-5; D might be TRBD1 (6 bases). The ends were cut back, 0 bases at V and 7 bases at J, with 16 bases in the middle. There are 16 residues in the CDR3. Germline CDR1 MNHEY, CDR2 SVGAGI. The CDR3: CASSYSGRGSRNEQFF. The CDR3 DNA is TGTGCCAGCAGTTACTCCGGCAGGGGATCTAGGAATGAGCAGTTCTTC.

The CDR3 nucleotides are TGTGCCAGCTCACACCGGGACAGCTCCTACAATGAGCAGTTCTTC. Translating it yields CASSHRDSSYNEQFF. J is TRBJ2-1 and V is TRBV18; 7 bases map to TRBD1. Germline trimming cut 4 bases from V and 0 bases from J; bases unmatched to any gene: 3. This CDR3 has 15 residues. Germline CDR1 reads KGHSH; CDR2 reads LQKENI.

The genes are TRBV10-1 and TRBJ2-1, with 16 bases aligning to TRBD2. The J segment lost 3 bases and the V segment lost 4 bases, leaving 3 bases of the junction unmatched. The CDR3 is made up of 17 amino acids. Germline CDR1 reads WNHNN; CDR2 reads SYGVQD (reference sequence). CDR3 residues: CASSAGLAGGVYNEQFF. DNA of the CDR3: TGCGCCAGCAGTGCGGGACTAGCGGGAGGGGTCTACAATGAGCAGTTCTTC.